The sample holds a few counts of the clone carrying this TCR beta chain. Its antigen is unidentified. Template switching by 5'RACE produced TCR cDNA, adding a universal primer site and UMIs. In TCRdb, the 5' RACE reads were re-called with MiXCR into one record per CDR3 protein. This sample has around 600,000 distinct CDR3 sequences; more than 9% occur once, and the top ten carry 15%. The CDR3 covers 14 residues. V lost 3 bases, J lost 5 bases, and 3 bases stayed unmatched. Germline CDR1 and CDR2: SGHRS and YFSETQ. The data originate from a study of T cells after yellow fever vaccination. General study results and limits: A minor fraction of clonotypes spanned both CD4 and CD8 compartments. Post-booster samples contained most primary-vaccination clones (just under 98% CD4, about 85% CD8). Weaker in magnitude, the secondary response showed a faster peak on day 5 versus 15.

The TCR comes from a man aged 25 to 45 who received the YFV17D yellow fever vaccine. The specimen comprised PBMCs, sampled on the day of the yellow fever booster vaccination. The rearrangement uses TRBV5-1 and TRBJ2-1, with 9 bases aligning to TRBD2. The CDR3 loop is CASSSGTSNNEQFF. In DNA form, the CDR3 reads TGCGCCAGCAGCTCCGGGACTAGCAACAATGAGCAGTTCTTC.